Listed below are T cell receptor beta chains from one sample, sequenced in a study of blood T cells in healthy people across ages. TCRdb reprocessed the 5' RACE reads with MiXCR, giving one entry per CDR3 protein. The sample records about 830,000 distinct CDR3 sequences, around two thirds being singletons. The sequencing input was blood. These receptors came from a man in his thirties or forties in good health. CDR3s include the opening cysteine and the closing phenylalanine or tryptophan. D genes are given only for firm matches. Some rows have no size entry. The others give once, few or many, or a class for an expanded clone.

V gene: TRBV7-2; J gene: TRBJ1-1; clone size: few; D gene: NA; CDR3 DNA: TGTGCCAGCAGCTTCGGCGGGGCAGGGATGAACACTGAAGCTTTCTTT; CDR3 protein: CASSFGGAGMNTEAFF
V gene: TRBV29-1; J gene: TRBJ2-3; clone size: NA; D gene: TRBD1; CDR3 DNA: TGCAGCGTTGTTAGGGGACAGAGACCTAGCACAGATACGCAGTATTTT; CDR3 protein: CSVVRGQRPSTDTQYF
V gene: TRBV6-5; J gene: TRBJ2-7; clone size: few; D gene: NA; CDR3 DNA: TGTGCCACCCAAGCAGCGTACGAGCAGTACTTC; CDR3 protein: CATQAAYEQYF
V gene: TRBV7-9; J gene: TRBJ1-5; clone size: NA; D gene: NA; CDR3 DNA: TGTGCCAGCAGCTTGACTCCTGGCAATCAGCCCCAGCATTTT; CDR3 protein: CASSLTPGNQPQHF
V gene: TRBV10-3; J gene: TRBJ1-1; clone size: NA; D gene: NA; CDR3 DNA: TGTGCCTTCCCCGCTGGGCGGGGCACTGAAGCTTTCTTT; CDR3 protein: CAFPAGRGTEAFF
V gene: TRBV15; J gene: TRBJ2-1; clone size: few; D gene: TRBD2; CDR3 DNA: TGTGCCACCAGCAGGACTAGCGGGGGCGCCTACAATGAGCAGTTCTTC; CDR3 protein: CATSRTSGGAYNEQFF
V gene: TRBV7-2; J gene: TRBJ2-3; clone size: NA; D gene: TRBD1; CDR3 DNA: TGTGCCAGCAGCTTAACAGGGGACCACAGCACAGATACGCAGTATTTT; CDR3 protein: CASSLTGDHSTDTQYF
V gene: TRBV7-2; J gene: TRBJ2-1; clone size: NA; D gene: NA; CDR3 DNA: TGTGCCAGCAGCTGGGGACTGCTTAATGAGCAGTTCTTC; CDR3 protein: CASSWGLLNEQFF
V gene: TRBV4-2; J gene: TRBJ2-5; clone size: once; D gene: TRBD2; CDR3 DNA: TGTGCCAGCAGCCAAGCGGGACTAGCGCAGGAGACCCAGTACTTC; CDR3 protein: CASSQAGLAQETQYF
V gene: TRBV7-2; J gene: TRBJ2-7; clone size: many; D gene: NA; CDR3 DNA: TGTGCCAGCAGCCAGGACTTGTACGAGCAGTACTTC; CDR3 protein: CASSQDLYEQYF
V gene: TRBV14; J gene: TRBJ2-7; clone size: once; D gene: NA; CDR3 DNA: TGTGCCAGCAGCCTAGGGATTCTGATCTACGAGCAGTACTTC; CDR3 protein: CASSLGILIYEQYF
V gene: TRBV4-2; J gene: TRBJ2-5; clone size: few; D gene: NA; CDR3 DNA: TGTGCCAGCAGCCAAGTGGAAGGGGAAGGTGAGACCCAGTACTTC; CDR3 protein: CASSQVEGEGETQYF
V gene: TRBV4-2; J gene: TRBJ2-5; clone size: NA; D gene: TRBD1; CDR3 DNA: TGTGCCAGCAGCCAAGATGCAGGGGGTTTAGTGAAGAAGACCCAGTACTTC; CDR3 protein: CASSQDAGGLVKKTQYF
V gene: TRBV5-1; J gene: TRBJ2-1; clone size: few; D gene: NA; CDR3 DNA: TGCGCCAGCAGCTTGGATCCAGGGCTCGGTGAGCAGTTCTTC; CDR3 protein: CASSLDPGLGEQFF
V gene: TRBV10-3; J gene: TRBJ2-1; clone size: NA; D gene: TRBD2; CDR3 DNA: TGTGCCATCAGTGGAACCGGGGGGGCCTACTCCAATGAGCAGTTCTTC; CDR3 protein: CAISGTGGAYSNEQFF
V gene: TRBV7-2; J gene: TRBJ2-5; clone size: NA; D gene: TRBD1; CDR3 DNA: TGTGCCAGCAGCCCGGTTTATGGGACAGAAGAGACCCAGTACTTC; CDR3 protein: CASSPVYGTEETQYF
V gene: TRBV7-2; J gene: TRBJ2-7; clone size: NA; D gene: NA; CDR3 DNA: TGTGCCAGCAGCTCCAGGGGGGACACCTACGAGCAGTACTTC; CDR3 protein: CASSSRGDTYEQYF
V gene: TRBV2; J gene: TRBJ2-4; clone size: NA; D gene: TRBD1; CDR3 DNA: TGTGCCAGCAGTGAAGATGGACAGGGTGGAGAGCAGTACTTC; CDR3 protein: CASSEDGQGGEQYF
V gene: TRBV18; J gene: TRBJ2-5; clone size: NA; D gene: NA; CDR3 DNA: TGTGCCAGCTCACCACAGGCTAGCTCCAGCCAAGAGACCCAGTACTTC; CDR3 protein: CASSPQASSSQETQYF
V gene: TRBV4-3; J gene: TRBJ2-7; clone size: few; D gene: NA; CDR3 DNA: TGCGCCAGCAGCCGCTCGGAAGGCTACGAGCAGTACTTC; CDR3 protein: CASSRSEGYEQYF
V gene: TRBV24-1; J gene: TRBJ2-7; clone size: NA; D gene: NA; CDR3 DNA: TGTGCCACCAGTGCGTCCGCGCAGACAGCCCAGTACTTC; CDR3 protein: CATSASAQTAQYF
V gene: TRBV25-1; J gene: TRBJ2-7; clone size: NA; D gene: NA; CDR3 DNA: TGTGCCAGCATAGGGGACGCAACCTACGAGCAGTACTTC; CDR3 protein: CASIGDATYEQYF
V gene: TRBV19; J gene: TRBJ2-5; clone size: few; D gene: NA; CDR3 DNA: TGTGCCAGTAGCTCATGGGAGGAGACCCAGTACTTC; CDR3 protein: CASSSWEETQYF
V gene: TRBV7-3; J gene: TRBJ1-5; clone size: NA; D gene: NA; CDR3 DNA: TGTGCCAGCAGCTCGACCCCAGATCAGCCCCAGCATTTT; CDR3 protein: CASSSTPDQPQHF
V gene: TRBV7-9; J gene: TRBJ1-2; clone size: NA; D gene: NA; CDR3 DNA: TGTGCCAGCAGCTTAGGTTTAGGAGATCAGGGCTACACCTTC; CDR3 protein: CASSLGLGDQGYTF
V gene: TRBV7-2; J gene: TRBJ1-1; clone size: once; D gene: TRBD1; CDR3 DNA: TGTGCCAGCAGCAAGGACAGGGGAGACACTGAAGCTTTCTTT; CDR3 protein: CASSKDRGDTEAFF
V gene: TRBV28; J gene: TRBJ2-7; clone size: NA; D gene: NA; CDR3 DNA: TGTGCCAGCAGTGCGATGGTCGGGGAGGCCTTCTACGAGCAGTACTTC; CDR3 protein: CASSAMVGEAFYEQYF
V gene: TRBV7-6; J gene: TRBJ2-1; clone size: NA; D gene: NA; CDR3 DNA: TGTGCCAGCAGCTTAGCGCTCTACCCCCACAATGAGCAGTTCTTC; CDR3 protein: CASSLALYPHNEQFF
V gene: TRBV6-5; J gene: TRBJ2-7; clone size: NA; D gene: NA; CDR3 DNA: TGTGCCAGCAGCCGACGCGGGATCTACGAGCAGTACTTC; CDR3 protein: CASSRRGIYEQYF
V gene: TRBV20-1; J gene: TRBJ2-1; clone size: few; D gene: TRBD2; CDR3 DNA: TGCAGTGCTAGCCCCTCTAGCGGGGGGGCCGGACTCTACAATGAGCAGTTCTTC; CDR3 protein: CSASPSSGGAGLYNEQFF
V gene: TRBV6-5; J gene: TRBJ2-3; clone size: NA; D gene: TRBD2; CDR3 DNA: TGTGCCAGCAGCGTCACTAGCGGGGGGTTGACAGATACGCAGTATTTT; CDR3 protein: CASSVTSGGLTDTQYF
V gene: TRBV25-1; J gene: TRBJ2-3; clone size: NA; D gene: TRBD1; CDR3 DNA: TGTGCCAGCAGTGACGGGACAGGGAAAAGGGAAAGGGATAGGTCAGATACGCAGTATTTT; CDR3 protein: CASSDGTGKRERDRSDTQYF
V gene: TRBV5-1; J gene: TRBJ1-2; clone size: few; D gene: NA; CDR3 DNA: TGCGCCAGCAGCCCCTCCCCAGGGGTAAATGGCTACACCTTC; CDR3 protein: CASSPSPGVNGYTF
V gene: TRBV2; J gene: TRBJ2-7; clone size: NA; D gene: NA; CDR3 DNA: TGTGCCAGCAGTGATAGGTTCTACGAGCAGTACTTC; CDR3 protein: CASSDRFYEQYF
V gene: TRBV30; J gene: TRBJ1-4; clone size: NA; D gene: NA; CDR3 DNA: TGTGCCTGGAGCGGCGACTTCAGGACGCCGAATGAAAAACTGTTTTTT; CDR3 protein: CAWSGDFRTPNEKLFF
V gene: TRBV11-1; J gene: TRBJ1-4; clone size: NA; D gene: NA; CDR3 DNA: TGTGCCAGCAGCGCCCGGGAAAGCGGCAAAAAACTGTTTTTT; CDR3 protein: CASSARESGKKLFF
V gene: TRBV4-3; J gene: TRBJ2-3; clone size: NA; D gene: NA; CDR3 DNA: TGCGCCAGCAGCCAAGACCAAGGGAACACAGATACGCAGTATTTT; CDR3 protein: CASSQDQGNTDTQYF
V gene: TRBV7-2; J gene: TRBJ1-2; clone size: NA; D gene: NA; CDR3 DNA: TGTGCCAGCAACACGGGAGTTGGTGGCTACACCTTC; CDR3 protein: CASNTGVGGYTF
V gene: TRBV10-3; J gene: TRBJ2-5; clone size: few; D gene: TRBD2; CDR3 DNA: TGTGCCATTAAGCGGGGGGGCCTCTTAGATGAGCAGTACTTC; CDR3 protein: CAIKRGGLLDEQYF
V gene: TRBV15; J gene: TRBJ2-1; clone size: few; D gene: NA; CDR3 DNA: TGTGCCACCAGCCTAGATCTGGGCCCTAATGAGCAGTTCTTC; CDR3 protein: CATSLDLGPNEQFF